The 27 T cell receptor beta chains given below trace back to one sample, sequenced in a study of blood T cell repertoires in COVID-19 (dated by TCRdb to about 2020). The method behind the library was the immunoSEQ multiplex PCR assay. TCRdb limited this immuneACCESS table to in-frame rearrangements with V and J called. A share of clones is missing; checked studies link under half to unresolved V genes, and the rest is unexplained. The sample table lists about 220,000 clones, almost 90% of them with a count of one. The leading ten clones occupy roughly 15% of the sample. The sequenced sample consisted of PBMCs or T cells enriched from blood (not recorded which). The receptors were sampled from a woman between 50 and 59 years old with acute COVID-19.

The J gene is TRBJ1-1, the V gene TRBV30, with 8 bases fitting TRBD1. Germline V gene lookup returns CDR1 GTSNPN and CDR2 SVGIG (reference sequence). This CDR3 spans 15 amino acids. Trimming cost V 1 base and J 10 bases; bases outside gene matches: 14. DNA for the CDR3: TGTGCCTGGAGTGGTACCAGCTATGCCGGGACAGGAGCTTTCTTT. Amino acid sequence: CAWSGTSYAGTGAFF.

CDR3 region: CASSSGAFEAFF. CDR3 DNA sequence: TGTGCCAGCAGCTCCGGAGCTTTTGAAGCTTTCTTT. The J gene is TRBJ1-1, the V gene TRBV7-6, with D unresolved. The CDR3 contains 12 residues. Germline CDR1 is SGHVS and CDR2 is FNYEAQ. V gave up 4 bases and J gave up 7 bases, with 10 bases separating them.

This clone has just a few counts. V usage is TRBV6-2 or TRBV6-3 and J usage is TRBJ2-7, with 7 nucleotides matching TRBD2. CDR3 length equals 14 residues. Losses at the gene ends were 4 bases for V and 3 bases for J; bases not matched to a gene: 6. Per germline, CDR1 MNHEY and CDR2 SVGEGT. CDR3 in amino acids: CASSSPGLNYEQYF. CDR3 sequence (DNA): TGTGCCAGCAGTTCCCCGGGACTAAACTACGAGCAGTACTTC.

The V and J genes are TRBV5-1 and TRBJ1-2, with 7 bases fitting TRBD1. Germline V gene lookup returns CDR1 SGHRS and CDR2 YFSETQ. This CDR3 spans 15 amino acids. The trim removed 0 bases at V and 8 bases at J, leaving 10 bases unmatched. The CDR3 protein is CASSLVRGASVGYTF. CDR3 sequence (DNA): TGCGCCAGCAGCTTGGTCAGGGGGGCCAGCGTGGGCTACACCTTC.

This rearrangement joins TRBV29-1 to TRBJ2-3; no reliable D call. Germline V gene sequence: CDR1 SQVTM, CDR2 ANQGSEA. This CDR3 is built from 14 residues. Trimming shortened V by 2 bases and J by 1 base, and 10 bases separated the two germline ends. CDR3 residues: CSVEWAEGTDTQYF. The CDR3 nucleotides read TGCAGCGTTGAATGGGCAGAAGGCACAGATACGCAGTATTTT.

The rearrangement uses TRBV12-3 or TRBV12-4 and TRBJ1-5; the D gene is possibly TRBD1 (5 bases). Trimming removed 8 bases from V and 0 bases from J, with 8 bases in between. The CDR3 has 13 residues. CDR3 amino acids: CASRQGSNQPQHF. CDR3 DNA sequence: TGTGCCAGCCGGCAGGGTAGCAATCAGCCCCAGCATTTT.

The CDR3 DNA reads as TGTGCCAGCAGTTTATCTTTTCAGGGGCGCTCCTATAATTCACCCCTCCACTTT. Encoded protein: CASSLSFQGRSYNSPLHF. The chain has TRBV27 and TRBJ1-6; maybe TRBD1 (6 bases). The V end lost 0 bases, the J end lost 0 bases, and 12 bases lay between the germline ends. The CDR3 length is 18 residues. CDR1 is MNHEY, CDR2 SMNVEV, per germline (reference sequence).

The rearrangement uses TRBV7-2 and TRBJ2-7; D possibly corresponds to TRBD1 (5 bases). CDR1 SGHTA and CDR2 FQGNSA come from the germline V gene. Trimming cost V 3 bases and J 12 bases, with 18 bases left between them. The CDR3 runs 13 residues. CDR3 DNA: TGTGCCAGCAGCTTCTCCTCTGCACAGGCGCCGTACTTC. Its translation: CASSFSSAQAPYF.

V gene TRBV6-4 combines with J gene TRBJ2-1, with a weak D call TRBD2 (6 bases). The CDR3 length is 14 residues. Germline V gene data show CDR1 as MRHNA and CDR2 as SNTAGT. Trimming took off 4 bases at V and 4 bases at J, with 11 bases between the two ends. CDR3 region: CASSVEGSYNEQFF. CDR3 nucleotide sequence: TGTGCCAGCAGTGTGGAGGGGTCTTACAATGAGCAGTTCTTC.

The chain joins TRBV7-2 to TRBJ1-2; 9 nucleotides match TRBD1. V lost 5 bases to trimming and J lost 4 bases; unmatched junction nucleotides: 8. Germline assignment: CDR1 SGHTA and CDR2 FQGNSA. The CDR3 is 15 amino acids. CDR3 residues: CASSTQTGGGYGYTF. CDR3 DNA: TGTGCCAGCAGCACCCAGACAGGGGGGGGCTATGGCTACACCTTC.

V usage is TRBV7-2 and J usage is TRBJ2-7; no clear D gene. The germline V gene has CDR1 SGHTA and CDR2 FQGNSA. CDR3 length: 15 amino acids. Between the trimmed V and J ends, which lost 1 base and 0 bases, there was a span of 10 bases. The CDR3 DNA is TGTGCCAGCAGCTTAGGAAGCGCAATCTCCTACGAGCAGTACTTC. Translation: CASSLGSAISYEQYF.

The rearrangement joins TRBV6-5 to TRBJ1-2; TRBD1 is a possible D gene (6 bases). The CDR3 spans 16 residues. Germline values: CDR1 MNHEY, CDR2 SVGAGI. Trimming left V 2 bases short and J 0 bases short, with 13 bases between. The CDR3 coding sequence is TGTGCCAGCAGTTACCTGGCCAGGGGCGCTAACTATGGCTACACCTTC. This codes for CASSYLARGANYGYTF.

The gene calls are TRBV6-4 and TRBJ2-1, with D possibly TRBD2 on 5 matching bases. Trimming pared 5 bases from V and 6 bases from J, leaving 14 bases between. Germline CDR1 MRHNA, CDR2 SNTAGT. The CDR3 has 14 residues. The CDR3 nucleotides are TGTGCCAGCAGTTCCCACACTAGGTCCAATGAGCAGTTCTTC. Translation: CASSSHTRSNEQFF.

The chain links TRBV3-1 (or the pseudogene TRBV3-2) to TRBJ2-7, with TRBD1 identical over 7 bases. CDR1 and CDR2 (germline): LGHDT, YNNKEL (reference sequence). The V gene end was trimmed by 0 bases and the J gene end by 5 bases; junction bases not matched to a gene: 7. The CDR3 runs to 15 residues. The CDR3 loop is CASSQEPDRLDEQYF. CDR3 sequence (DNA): TGTGCCAGCAGCCAAGAACCGGACAGGCTCGACGAGCAGTACTTC.

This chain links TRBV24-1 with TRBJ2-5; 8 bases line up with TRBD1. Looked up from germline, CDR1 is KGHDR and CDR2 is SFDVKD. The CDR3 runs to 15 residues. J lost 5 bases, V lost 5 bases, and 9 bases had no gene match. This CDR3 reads CATSGEQGVRETQYF. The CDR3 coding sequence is TGTGCCACCAGTGGGGAACAGGGGGTACGGGAGACCCAGTACTTC.

Here the CDR3 reads CASSPARSGVTEAFF. For the CDR3, the DNA is TGTGCCAGCAGCCCAGCAAGGTCAGGGGTCACTGAAGCTTTCTTT. The V call is TRBV28, the J call TRBJ1-1; perhaps TRBD1 as D (6 bases). The germline CDR1 and CDR2 sequences are MDHEN and SYDVKM. Trimming left V 6 bases short and J 4 bases short, with 18 bases between. The length of the CDR3 is 15 residues.

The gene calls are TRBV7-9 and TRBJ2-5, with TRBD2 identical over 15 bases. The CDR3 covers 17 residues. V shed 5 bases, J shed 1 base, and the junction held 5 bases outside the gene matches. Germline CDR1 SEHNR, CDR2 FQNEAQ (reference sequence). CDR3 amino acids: CASSGGLAGGIQETQYF. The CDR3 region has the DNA TGTGCCAGCAGCGGGGGACTAGCGGGAGGCATCCAAGAGACCCAGTACTTC.

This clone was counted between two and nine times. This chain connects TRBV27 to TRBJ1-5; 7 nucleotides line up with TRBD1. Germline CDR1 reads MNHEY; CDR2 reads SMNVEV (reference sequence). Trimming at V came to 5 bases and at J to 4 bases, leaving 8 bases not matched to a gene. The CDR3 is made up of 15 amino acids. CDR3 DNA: TGTGCCAGCAGTCCGCACAGGGGTGGGAATCAGCCCCAGCATTTT. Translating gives CASSPHRGGNQPQHF.

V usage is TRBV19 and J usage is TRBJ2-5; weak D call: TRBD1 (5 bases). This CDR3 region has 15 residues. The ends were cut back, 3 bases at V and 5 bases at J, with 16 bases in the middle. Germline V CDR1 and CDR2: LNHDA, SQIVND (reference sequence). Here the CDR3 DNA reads TGTGCCAGTAGTATTCAGGGTCCCCTTCGGGAGACCCAGTACTTC. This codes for CASSIQGPLRETQYF.

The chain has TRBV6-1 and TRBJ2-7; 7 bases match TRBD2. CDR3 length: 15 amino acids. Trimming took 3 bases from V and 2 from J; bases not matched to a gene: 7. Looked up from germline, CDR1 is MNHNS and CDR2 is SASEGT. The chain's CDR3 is CASSDGGLVPYEQYF. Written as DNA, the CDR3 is TGTGCCAGCAGTGATGGCGGACTAGTTCCCTACGAGCAGTACTTC.

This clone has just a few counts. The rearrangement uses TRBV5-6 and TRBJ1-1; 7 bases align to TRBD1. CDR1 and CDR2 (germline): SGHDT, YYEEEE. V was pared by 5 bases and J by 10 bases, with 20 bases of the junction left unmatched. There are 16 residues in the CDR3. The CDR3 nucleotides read TGTGCCAGCAGACAATGGCCGCTACAGGGGAACTCGGGAGCTTTCTTT. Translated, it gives CASRQWPLQGNSGAFF.

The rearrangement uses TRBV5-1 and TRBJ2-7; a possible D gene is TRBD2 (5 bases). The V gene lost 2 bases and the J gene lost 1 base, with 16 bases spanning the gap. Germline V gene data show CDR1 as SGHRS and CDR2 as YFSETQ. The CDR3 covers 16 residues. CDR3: CASSFARLAESYEQYF. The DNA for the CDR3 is TGCGCCAGCAGCTTTGCCCGGCTAGCCGAGTCCTACGAGCAGTACTTC.

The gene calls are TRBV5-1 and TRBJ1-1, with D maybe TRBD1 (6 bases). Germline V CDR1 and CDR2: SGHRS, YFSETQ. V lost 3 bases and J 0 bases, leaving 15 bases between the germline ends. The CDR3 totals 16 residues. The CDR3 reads CASSSGLRTVNTEAFF. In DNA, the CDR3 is TGCGCCAGCAGCTCAGGGCTTAGGACAGTGAACACTGAAGCTTTCTTT. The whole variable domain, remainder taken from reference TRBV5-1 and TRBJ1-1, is KAGVTQTPRYLIKTRGQQVTLSCSPISGHRSVSWYQQTPGQGLQFLFEYFSETQRNKGNFPGRFSGRQFSNSRSEMNVSTLELGDSALYLCASSSGLRTVNTEAFFGQGTRLTVV.

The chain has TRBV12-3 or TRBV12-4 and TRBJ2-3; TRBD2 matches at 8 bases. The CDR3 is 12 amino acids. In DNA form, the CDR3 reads TGTGGCACGGGGGGGGCCCCAGATACGCAGTATTTT. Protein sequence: CGTGGAPDTQYF.

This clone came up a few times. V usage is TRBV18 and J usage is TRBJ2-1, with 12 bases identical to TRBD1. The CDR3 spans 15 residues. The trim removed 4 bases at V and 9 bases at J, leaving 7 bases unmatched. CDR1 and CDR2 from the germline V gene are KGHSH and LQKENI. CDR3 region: CASSRPGQGASEQFF. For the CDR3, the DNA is TGTGCCAGCTCACGCCCGGGACAGGGGGCCTCTGAGCAGTTCTTC.

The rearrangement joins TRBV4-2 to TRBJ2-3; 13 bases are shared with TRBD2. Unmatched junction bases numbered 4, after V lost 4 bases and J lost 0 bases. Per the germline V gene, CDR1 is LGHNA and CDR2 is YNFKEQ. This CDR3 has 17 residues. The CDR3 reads CASSLRTSGSSTDTQYF. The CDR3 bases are TGTGCCAGCAGCCTACGGACTAGCGGGAGTAGCACAGATACGCAGTATTTT.

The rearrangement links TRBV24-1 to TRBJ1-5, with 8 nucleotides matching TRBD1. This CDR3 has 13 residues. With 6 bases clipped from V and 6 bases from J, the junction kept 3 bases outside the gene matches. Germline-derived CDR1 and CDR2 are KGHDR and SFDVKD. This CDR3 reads CATSRTGFQPQHF. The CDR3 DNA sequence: TGTGCCACCAGTAGGACAGGGTTTCAGCCCCAGCATTTT.